The 5 T cell receptor beta chains listed next were all sequenced from one sample in a study of Ad26.COV2.S vaccination and SARS-CoV-2 variants. Assay used: immunoSEQ multiplex PCR; TCRdb lists only in-frame clones, some missing. Counted here are about 410,000 clones, approximately 91% occurring once; the ten biggest clones make up under 4%. Regarding treatment: roughly 18 received Ad26.COV2.S at low or high dose, single or two shots; several received placebo; per-sample allocation not given. Day 63 following the first vaccine or placebo injection was when the samples were taken. Sequenced material: peripheral blood, taken in a trial of Ad26.COV2.S vaccine versus placebo. The receptors derive from a person aged 18 to 59 who received the Ad26.COV2.S COVID-19 vaccine or a placebo.

The chain carries TRBV10-2 and TRBJ2-5, with 11 bases that match TRBD2. The germline CDR1 and CDR2 sequences are WSHSY and SAAADI. This CDR3 is built from 17 residues. This chain's CDR3 is CPRRGGVAGGPVETQYF. CDR3 bases: TGCCCCCGCCGTGGGGGGGTAGCGGGGGGGCCAGTAGAGACCCAGTACTTC.

V and J are TRBV2 and TRBJ2-2; a weak D match, TRBD2 (7 bases). The V gene's germline CDR1 is SNHLY and CDR2 FYNNEI. V shed 11 bases and J shed 6 bases, with 16 bases lying between them. The CDR3 runs to 13 residues. CDR3 DNA sequence: TGTGCCTCCGACCGGGGGGCCGCCGGGGAGCTGTTTTTT. Its protein is CASDRGAAGELFF. Using reference TRBV2 and TRBJ2-2 for the parts outside the CDR3, the full variable domain is EPEVTQTPSHQVTQMGQEVILRCVPISNHLYFYWYRQILGQKVEFLVSFYNNEISEKSEIFDDQFSVERPDGSNFTLKIRSTKLEDSAMYFCASDRGAAGELFFGEGSRLTVL.

The chain has TRBV2 and TRBJ1-6; the D gene is possibly TRBD1 (6 bases). The CDR3 has 15 residues. CDR1 and CDR2 (germline): SNHLY, FYNNEI. V shed 6 bases and J shed 5 bases, with 14 bases lying between them. CDR3 coding DNA: TGTGCCAGCAGCGGGGTGGGGGGCAATAATTCACCCCTCCACTTT. Protein product: CASSGVGGNNSPLHF.

This chain uses TRBV19 with TRBJ1-3, with unresolved D. Trimming stripped 7 bases from V and 0 bases from J, with 10 bases between. CDR1 is LNHDA, CDR2 SQIVND, per germline (reference sequence). The CDR3 is 14 residues long. The CDR3 region is CASTPDYSGNTIYF. DNA of the CDR3: TGTGCCAGTACCCCGGATTACTCTGGAAACACCATATATTTT.

The rearrangement uses TRBV7-9 and TRBJ2-2, with TRBD2 matching over 11 bases. V was pared by 2 bases and J by 2 bases, with 10 bases of the junction left unmatched. Germline CDR1 and CDR2: SEHNR and FQNEAQ (reference sequence). The CDR3 sequence is 19 residues long. CDR3 sequence (DNA): TGTGCCAGCAGCTTACTAAGGACTAGCGGGTTGTTTAACACCGGGGAGCTGTTTTTT. Amino acids: CASSLLRTSGLFNTGELFF.